This TCR beta chain stems from a study of blood T cell repertoires in COVID-19 (dated by TCRdb to about 2020). Background for the entire study: The collaborator samples originated in the United States, Italy and Spain and spanned the acute and convalescent phases of COVID-19. HLA class I and class II types, where available, came from metadata supplied by the sample provider rather than from assay-based typing. The samples were drawn from the first 160 participants of the ongoing ImmuneRACE study and from 1,254 subjects provided by 6 global collaborators. A freely available public database, intended as a resource for researchers studying the immune response to SARS-CoV-2, is where the repertoires were released. The dataset comprised deeply sampled blood TCRbeta repertoires from subjects exposed to, actively infected with, or recovered from COVID-19. The prospective study material was composed of cDNA or gDNA derived from T cells, B-cell-depleted T cells, or PBMCs. Nearly every sample came with metadata listing a de-identified subject ID, COVID-19 status, age in years and sex.

TCRbeta CDR3 regions were amplified from genomic DNA using the immunoSEQ Assay, a bias-controlled multiplex PCR. As for how the authors treated the data: Within the assay, amplification of reference gene primers was used to estimate how many nucleated cells each sample contained. To quantify the absolute abundance of each unique TCRbeta CDR3 rearrangement, sequence reads were collapsed and filtered. For each sample, productive Simpson clonality was calculated as the square root of Simpson's diversity index across productive rearrangements. As stored in TCRdb, this immuneACCESS dataset retains in-frame rearrangements with V and J assigned. A fraction of the clones does not appear; measured against another copy, unresolved V genes explain less than half of the discrepancy, and the remainder lacks a known reason. The DNA was the basis for D and trimming; V, J and clone size are from that table. This sample gives 250,000 to 300,000 clones in total; roughly 86% of them show up just once. Approximately 2.9% of the sample is in the top ten clones.

What the study reported, not specific to this receptor: How much clinical and demographic metadata was included differed by source and by participant, and the metadata was provided uncurated.

Participants in the prospective study were aged roughly 18 to 100 years, lived in about two dozen United States geographic areas, and enrolled through a virtual design. Cohort assignment in the prospective study relied on participant-reported clinical history from a screening survey and a study questionnaire. A participant counted as exposed if, within 2 weeks of entering the study, that participant had been in contact with someone who had a PCR-confirmed or clinician-diagnosed COVID-19 case. Mobile phlebotomists in the prospective study collected whole blood, serum and a nasopharyngeal or oropharyngeal swab from every participant. Prospective study participants could optionally give additional blood draws and questionnaires over an approximately 2-month period. Before DNA extraction, blood samples from the prospective study were shipped at room temperature or frozen. Points on this clone: No cognate antigen has been identified for it. The sample holds no much larger clone one base away, and base qualities are not on file.

The clonotype originates from a woman aged 45-65 years who had been exposed to COVID-19. The sequenced sample consisted of PBMCs or T cells enriched from blood (not recorded which).

The DNA reads as follows: TGTGCCAGCTCCGGGACAGGGGCTGGAAACACCATATATTTT. This sequence encodes CASSGTGAGNTIYF. The chain is made from TRBV18 and TRBJ1-3; 10 central nucleotides agree with TRBD1. Per the germline V gene, KGHSH is the CDR1 and LQKENI is the CDR2. From V the trimming removes 6 bases and from J it removes 2 bases, while the gene matches leave 1 base of the junction unaccounted for. The CDR3 has 14 amino acids, counting the end cysteine and phenylalanine. Of all the DNA, just the CDR3 is kept, 42 bases in frame from base 1.